One and the same sample provided the 5 T cell receptor beta chains below, sequenced in a study of T cell responses to AZD1222 COVID-19 vaccine. Clones were sequenced by immunoSEQ multiplex PCR, and TCRdb holds only the in-frame ones, with some missing. Of 130,000 to 150,000 clones listed, roughly 94% are singletons. Here the sequenced sample was peripheral blood, taken on day 0 of AZD1222 vaccination. The receptors were gathered from an adult in good health.

V usage is TRBV5-4 and J usage is TRBJ2-7, with 9 bases aligning to TRBD1. With 4 bases clipped from V and 2 bases from J, the junction kept 7 bases outside the gene matches. The CDR3 contains 15 residues. CDR1 SGHNT and CDR2 YYREEE come from the germline V gene (reference sequence). Here the CDR3 DNA reads TGTGCCAGCAGCGGACCGGGACAGGGAGCCTACGAGCAGTACTTC. It is translated as CASSGPGQGAYEQYF.

The chain carries TRBV5-1 and TRBJ2-2; the D is unclear. CDR1 is SGHRS, CDR2 YFSETQ, per germline. V was pared by 1 base and J by 0 bases, with 10 bases between. The CDR3 extends over 16 amino acids. The CDR3 reads CASSLWATTNTGELFF. For the CDR3, the DNA is TGCGCCAGCAGCTTGTGGGCTACTACGAACACCGGGGAGCTGTTTTTT.

This chain joins TRBV24-1 and TRBJ2-7; D is unresolved. Germline V lookup: CDR1 KGHDR, CDR2 SFDVKD. CDR3 length: 11 residues. Deletions cut 1 base from V and 6 bases from J, with 3 bases between. The CDR3 DNA sequence: TGTGCCACCAGTGATTTCGGCGAGCAGTACTTC. It specifies CATSDFGEQYF.

This chain uses TRBV9 with TRBJ2-7; possible D gene TRBD2, 5 bases. The CDR3 is 14 residues long. Germline V CDR1 and CDR2: SGDLS, YYNGEE. Between the trimmed V and J ends, which lost 4 bases and 2 bases, there was a span of 13 bases. CDR3 amino acids: CASSPRGFTYEQYF. In nucleotides, the CDR3 is TGTGCCAGCAGCCCCCGAGGGTTCACCTACGAGCAGTACTTC.

This chain uses TRBV7-6 with TRBJ2-7; no definite D call. CDR3 size: 15 residues. V was cut by 1 base and J by 2 bases, with 12 bases left in between. Germline CDR1 reads SGHVS; CDR2 reads FNYEAQ. The DNA of the CDR3 is TGTGCCAGCAGCTTAGAGAGTGGGTCCGCCTACGAGCAGTACTTC. Its protein product is CASSLESGSAYEQYF.